Described below is a single TCR beta chain sequence and its context. Its target is unknown. The table came from immunoSEQ multiplex PCR; TCRdb's copy has only in-frame clones and leaves some out. The sample lists under 1,900,000 clones; approximately 98.5% were seen once. These data come from a study of shared clonotypes between healthy human individuals. Whole-study findings and limits: How much donors shared clonotypes was expected to be affected by sequencing depth.

The CDR3 is made up of 11 amino acids. Germline values: CDR1 ENHRY, CDR2 SYGVKD. The V gene lost 10 bases and the J gene lost 2 bases, with 5 bases spanning the gap. The V call is TRBV10-3, the J call TRBJ2-2; no definite D call. This sequence was found in a man aged 25 to 40 in good health. Material for sequencing was naive CD4+ T cells sorted from blood. Subset in this sample: CD45RA+ positively selected. In DNA, the CDR3 is TGTGCCACCCTAAACACCGGGGAGCTGTTTTTT. As protein: CATLNTGELFF.